This passage covers 26 T cell receptor beta chains from one sample sequenced in a study of blood T cell repertoires in COVID-19. Profiled with immunoSEQ multiplex PCR; TCRdb holds only in-frame clones, not every one. Among 250,000 to 350,000 clones listed, about 92% were seen once. Sequenced input: PBMCs or T cells enriched from blood (not recorded which). The receptors were gathered from a man between 60 and 70 years old who had recovered from COVID-19.

CDR3 sequence (DNA): TGTGCTAGTGGTTCTAGCCCCACCGCAGATACGCAGTATTTT. The encoded protein is CASGSSPTADTQYF. The chain is built from TRBV12-5 and TRBJ2-3; weak D call: TRBD2 (5 bases). Trimming pared 4 bases from V and 4 bases from J, leaving 12 bases between. The CDR3 contains 14 residues. Per the germline V gene, CDR1 is LGHNT and CDR2 is FRNRAP.

The chain has TRBV6-5 and TRBJ1-2; TRBD1 aligns across 8 bases. Germline V CDR1 and CDR2: MNHEY, SVGAGI. The trim removed 6 bases at V and 4 bases at J, leaving 7 bases unmatched. CDR3 length: 14 amino acids. The CDR3, as DNA: TGTGCCAGCAGCACCAGGGGGCTGGGCTATGGCTACACCTTC. Translating gives CASSTRGLGYGYTF.

The chain employs TRBV11-3 and TRBJ2-5, with D maybe TRBD1 (6 bases). CDR3 size: 14 residues. V was cut by 7 bases and J by 4 bases, with 16 bases left in between. Germline values: CDR1 SGHNT, CDR2 YENEEA. CDR3 bases: TGTGCCAGCACCAAAGGGGGTTTGCGAGAGACCCAGTACTTC. Amino acids: CASTKGGLRETQYF.

The rearrangement links TRBV4-1 to TRBJ2-1; TRBD2 matches 7 bases. The CDR3 totals 15 residues. The J segment lost 3 bases and the V segment lost 3 bases, leaving 5 bases of the junction unmatched. Per germline, CDR1 MGHRA and CDR2 YSYEKL. CDR3 in amino acids: CASSQTSSVYNEQFF. The CDR3 nucleotides are TGCGCCAGCAGCCAGACTAGCTCCGTCTACAATGAGCAGTTCTTC.

The CDR3 sequence is CASRRAGGAVGSPLHF. CDR3 DNA sequence: TGCGCCAGCCGCCGGGCAGGGGGCGCGGTAGGTTCACCCCTCCACTTT. The chain has TRBV10-2 and TRBJ1-6; 8 positions match TRBD1. CDR1 is WSHSY, CDR2 SAAADI, per germline. V shed 8 bases and J 9 bases; nucleotides not matched to a gene: 15. The CDR3 consists of 16 residues.

This clone has more than one count but fewer than ten. V is TRBV9 and J is TRBJ2-4, with D perhaps TRBD2 (6 bases). Germline V CDR1 and CDR2: SGDLS, YYNGEE. The CDR3 runs to 15 residues. V was cut by 1 base and J by 6 bases, with 14 bases left in between. The CDR3 here is CASSVSEGRPNIQYF. CDR3 nucleotide sequence: TGTGCCAGCAGCGTATCGGAGGGACGACCAAACATTCAGTACTTC.

This rearrangement joins TRBV19 to TRBJ1-4; 8 positions match TRBD1. Germline CDR1 reads LNHDA; CDR2 reads SQIVND (reference sequence). The CDR3 covers 12 residues. Germline trimming cut 3 bases from V and 10 bases from J; bases unmatched to any gene: 1. The CDR3: CASSIRGRKLFF. In nucleotides, the CDR3 is TGTGCCAGTAGTATCAGGGGGCGAAAACTGTTTTTT.

This CDR3 reads CATGPGGHTQYF. The CDR3, as DNA: TGTGCCACCGGGCCGGGGGGGCATACCCAGTACTTC. V usage is TRBV19 and J usage is TRBJ2-5; 8 bases agree with TRBD2. Germline V gene lookup returns CDR1 LNHDA and CDR2 SQIVND (reference sequence). J lost 8 bases, V lost 10 bases, and 9 bases had no gene match. This CDR3 has 12 amino acids.

This clone was counted once. The chain combines TRBV6-5 with TRBJ2-3; D ambiguous. Germline CDR1 and CDR2: MNHEY and SVGAGI. V was shortened by 5 bases and J by 7 bases, with 13 bases between the two germline ends. The CDR3 extends over 13 amino acids. The CDR3 region is CASSQALMYTQYF. Here the CDR3 DNA reads TGTGCCAGCAGTCAGGCGTTAATGTATACGCAGTATTTT.

This chain joins TRBV19 and TRBJ2-7, with 10 nucleotides matching TRBD2. Germline V CDR1 and CDR2: LNHDA, SQIVND (reference sequence). This CDR3 has 15 residues. After removal of 8 bases from V and 4 bases from J, the junction contained 11 bases not matched to a gene. In nucleotides, the CDR3 is TGTGCCAGTGCTCCGGGGGCTAGCGGGAGATACGAGCAGTACTTC. Amino acid sequence: CASAPGASGRYEQYF.

This clone was seen a single time. The rearrangement uses TRBV18 and TRBJ1-2; 7 nucleotides align to TRBD1. In germline, CDR1 is KGHSH, CDR2 LQKENI. The V segment lost 3 bases and the J segment 0 bases; nucleotides outside the gene matches: 10. The CDR3 length is 17 residues. CDR3 nucleotide sequence: TGTGCCAGCTCACCTGACGGAGGGGGCATAGCTAACTATGGCTACACCTTC. This encodes CASSPDGGGIANYGYTF.

The CDR3 DNA reads as TGTGCCAGCAGCGAACAGGGGGCCGGTCAGCCCCAGCATTTT. Protein product: CASSEQGAGQPQHF. The chain carries TRBV9 and TRBJ1-5; TRBD1 agrees at 9 bases. This CDR3 is 14 amino acids long. The V gene's germline CDR1 is SGDLS and CDR2 YYNGEE. The V gene end was trimmed by 3 bases and the J gene end by 6 bases; junction bases not matched to a gene: 4.

This sequence joins TRBV29-1 and TRBJ2-3; D is undetermined. The V end lost 1 base, the J end lost 3 bases, and 8 bases lay between the germline ends. CDR1 SQVTM and CDR2 ANQGSEA come from the germline V gene. This CDR3 is 13 amino acids long. The CDR3 here is CSVEASGTDTQYF. The CDR3 region has the DNA TGCAGCGTTGAAGCCTCCGGGACAGATACGCAGTATTTT.

Regarding this clone: Germline and junction disagree at one end, which may indicate a read error. The chain joins TRBV12-3 or TRBV12-4 to TRBJ2-4, with 9 positions matching TRBD1. The CDR3 length is 11 residues. Written as DNA, the CDR3 is TGTGCCAGCAGCCATGGACAGGGGATGGACTTC. The encoded protein is CASSHGQGMDF.

The chain carries TRBV4-1 and TRBJ2-1; D perhaps matches TRBD1 (6 bases). V shed 5 bases and J shed 6 bases, with 14 bases lying between them. CDR1 is MGHRA, CDR2 YSYEKL, per germline. The CDR3 extends over 14 amino acids. The CDR3 region is CASSAPGTINEQFF. CDR3 DNA sequence: TGCGCCAGCAGCGCCCCCGGGACAATCAATGAGCAGTTCTTC.

V gene TRBV4-1 combines with J gene TRBJ2-3, with a tentative D call TRBD2 (7 bases). V was pared by 4 bases and J by 0 bases, with 11 bases between. There are 15 residues in the CDR3. Per the germline V gene, CDR1 is MGHRA and CDR2 is YSYEKL. CDR3 residues: CASSLQGGSTDTQYF. In DNA form, the CDR3 reads TGCGCCAGCAGCCTACAGGGAGGGAGCACAGATACGCAGTATTTT.

This clone has only one observation. This rearrangement joins TRBV9 to TRBJ1-5, with a tentative D call TRBD1 (6 bases). CDR1 and CDR2 (germline): SGDLS, YYNGEE. The CDR3 sequence is 13 residues long. V lost 6 bases, J lost 2 bases, and 9 bases lay in between. CDR3: CASNKGGNQPQHF. The CDR3 bases are TGTGCCAGCAATAAGGGGGGCAATCAGCCCCAGCATTTT.

The chain carries TRBV14 and TRBJ2-7; a possible D gene is TRBD2 (6 bases). CDR3 length equals 16 residues. V was trimmed by 4 bases and J by 8 bases, leaving 24 bases between them. Per the germline V gene, CDR1 is SGHDN and CDR2 is FVKESK. CDR3 in DNA: TGTGCCAGCAGCCCCGGAGGAACTAGCCTCAGTAGCAAGCAGTACTTC. This sequence encodes CASSPGGTSLSSKQYF.

This clone was seen just once. The V call is TRBV4-1, the J call TRBJ2-7; the match to TRBD2 covers 7 bases. After removal of 2 bases from V and 0 bases from J, the junction contained 4 bases not matched to a gene. Germline V CDR1 and CDR2: MGHRA, YSYEKL. This CDR3 spans 15 amino acids. CDR3 sequence reads: CASSQSASGSYEQYF. CDR3 DNA: TGCGCCAGCAGCCAATCCGCTAGCGGCTCCTACGAGCAGTACTTC.

The chain employs TRBV5-1 and TRBJ2-1, with 7 bases that match TRBD2. The CDR3 spans 15 residues. CDR1 and CDR2 (germline): SGHRS, YFSETQ. After removal of 1 base from V and 6 bases from J, the junction contained 7 bases not matched to a gene. The chain's CDR3 is CASSLQSGETNEQFF. The CDR3 DNA is TGCGCCAGCAGCTTGCAAAGCGGGGAAACCAATGAGCAGTTCTTC.

The table lists this clone with a few counts. This chain joins TRBV7-9 and TRBJ2-2; a weak D match, TRBD1 (6 bases). V was pared by 7 bases and J by 6 bases, with 18 bases between. The CDR3 has 15 residues. Germline CDR1 reads SEHNR; CDR2 reads FQNEAQ (reference sequence). CDR3 bases: TGTGCCAGCAAGCCGCTGGGGCAGGGGCCCGGGGAGCTGTTTTTT. It encodes CASKPLGQGPGELFF.

The CDR3 here is CASSLGEQTDSNQPQHF. The CDR3 nucleotides read TGCGCCAGCAGCTTGGGTGAACAGACAGATAGCAATCAGCCCCAGCATTTT. The chain links TRBV5-1 to TRBJ1-5; weak D call: TRBD1 (5 bases). CDR1 is SGHRS, CDR2 YFSETQ, per germline. The CDR3 has 17 residues. V was trimmed by 0 bases and J by 0 bases, leaving 13 bases between them.

This clone was detected once. The genes are TRBV2 and TRBJ2-1, with 15 bases fitting TRBD2. The CDR3 runs 17 residues. CDR1 is SNHLY, CDR2 FYNNEI, per germline. The V and J ends lost 0 bases and 7 bases, in that order; junction bases with no gene match: 4. CDR3 nucleotides: TGTGCCAGCAGTGAAGCAGGCGGGACTAGCGGGAGGAATGAGCAGTTCTTC. Translated, it gives CASSEAGGTSGRNEQFF.

DNA for the CDR3: TGTGCCAGCACATCAGAGGGATCCTACGAGCAGTACTTC. This translates into CASTSEGSYEQYF. V is TRBV11-3 and J is TRBJ2-7; a possible D gene is TRBD2 (5 bases). V was shortened by 7 bases and J by 1 base, with 11 bases between the two germline ends. CDR1 and CDR2 from the germline V gene are SGHNT and YENEEA. There are 13 residues in the CDR3.

This clone occurred once. The gene calls are TRBV4-1 and TRBJ2-6; 8 bases are a match to TRBD1. The V gene's germline CDR1 is MGHRA and CDR2 YSYEKL. CDR3 length: 17 residues. Unmatched junction bases numbered 5, after V lost 4 bases and J lost 0 bases. In DNA form, the CDR3 reads TGCGCCAGCAGCCCAAGACAGGGGCCCTCTGGGGCCAACGTCCTGACTTTC. Residues: CASSPRQGPSGANVLTF.

CDR3 sequence reads: CATSLIAGAVHNEQFF. Here the CDR3 DNA reads TGTGCCACCAGCCTAATAGCGGGAGCTGTCCACAATGAGCAGTTCTTC. The chain couples TRBV15 to TRBJ2-1; TRBD2 agrees at 9 bases. The CDR3 contains 16 residues. The germline gives CDR1 LNHNV, CDR2 YYDKDF (reference sequence). Trimming took 5 bases from V and 5 from J; bases not matched to a gene: 10.